The text below deals with one TCR beta chain. Its antigen remains unidentified. Trimming took 0 bases from V and 3 from J, leaving 7 bases between them. CDR3 size: 13 residues. The germline V gene has CDR1 SGHRS and CDR2 YFSETQ. The record originates from a study of cytomegalovirus exposure and HLA in healthy donors. Study results and limitations: Among the sequence variants, a highly shared cluster was likely an artifact of sequencing. HLA allele associations emerged for roughly 16,000 TCR beta sequences in a later analysis, at 0.05 false discovery rate. Upon later analysis, TCR association rates were observed to vary by HLA locus, being highest for DRB1 and lowest for HLA-C.

The PCR used 60 Vbeta and 13 Jbeta primers. Using immunoSEQ multiplex PCR, the repertoire was profiled, and TCRdb retains in-frame clones only, with some absent. The table counts 100,000 to 150,000 clones; under 2.5% lies in the top ten. The V call is TRBV5-1, the J call TRBJ2-7; D remains unclear. Sequenced input: PBMCs. The source is a man aged 40-50 years in good health and CMV-seronegative. The CDR3: CASSLAGSYEQYF. CDR3 nucleotide sequence: TGCGCCAGCAGCTTGGCAGGCAGCTACGAGCAGTACTTC.